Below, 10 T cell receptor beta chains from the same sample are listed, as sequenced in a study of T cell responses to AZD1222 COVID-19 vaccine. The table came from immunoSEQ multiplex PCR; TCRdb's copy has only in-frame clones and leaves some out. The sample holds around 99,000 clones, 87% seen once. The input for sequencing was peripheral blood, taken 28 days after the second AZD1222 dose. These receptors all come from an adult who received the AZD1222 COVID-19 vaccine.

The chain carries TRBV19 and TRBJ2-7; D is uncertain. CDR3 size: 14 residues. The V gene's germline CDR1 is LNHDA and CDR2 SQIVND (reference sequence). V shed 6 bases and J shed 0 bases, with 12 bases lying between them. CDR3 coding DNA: TGTGCCAGTAGCGTGGGCTGGAGCTCCTACGAGCAGTACTTC. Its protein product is CASSVGWSSYEQYF. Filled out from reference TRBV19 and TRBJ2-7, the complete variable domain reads DGGITQSPKYLFRKEGQNVTLSCEQNLNHDAMYWYRQDPGQGLRLIYYSQIVNDFQKGDIAEGYSVSREKKESFPLTVTSAQKNPTAFYLCASSVGWSSYEQYFGPGTRLTVT.

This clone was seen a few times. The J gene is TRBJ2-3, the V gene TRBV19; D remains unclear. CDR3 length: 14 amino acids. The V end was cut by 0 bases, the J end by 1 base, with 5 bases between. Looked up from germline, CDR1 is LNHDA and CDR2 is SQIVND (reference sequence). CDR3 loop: CASSIDRGTDTQYF. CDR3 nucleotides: TGTGCCAGTAGTATAGATCGAGGCACAGATACGCAGTATTTT.

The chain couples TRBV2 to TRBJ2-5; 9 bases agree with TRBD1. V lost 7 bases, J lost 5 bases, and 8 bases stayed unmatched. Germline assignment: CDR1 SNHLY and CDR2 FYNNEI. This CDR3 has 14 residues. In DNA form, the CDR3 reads TGTGCCAGCAAGACAGGGGGGATAGGGGAGACCCAGTACTTC. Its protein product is CASKTGGIGETQYF.

CDR3 in amino acids: CASSAGGPGGELFF. The CDR3 DNA follows: TGTGCCAGTAGTGCTGGGGGGCCGGGCGGGGAGCTGTTTTTT. This chain connects TRBV19 to TRBJ2-2, with D tentatively TRBD1 or TRBD2 (6 bases each). V shed 5 bases and J shed 7 bases, with 14 bases lying between them. This CDR3 comprises 14 residues. CDR1 and CDR2 (germline): LNHDA, SQIVND (reference sequence).

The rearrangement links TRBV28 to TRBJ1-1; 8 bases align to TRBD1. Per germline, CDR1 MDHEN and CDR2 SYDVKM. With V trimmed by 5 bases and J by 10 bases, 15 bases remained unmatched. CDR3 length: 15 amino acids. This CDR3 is CASSLRTGRANLAFF. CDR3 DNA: TGTGCCAGCAGTCTCCGGACAGGGAGGGCGAATTTAGCTTTCTTT. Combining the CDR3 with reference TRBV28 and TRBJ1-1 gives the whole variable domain DVKVTQSSRYLVKRTGEKVFLECVQDMDHENMFWYRQDPGLGLRLIYFSYDVKMKEKGDIPEGYSVSREKKERFSLILESASTNQTSMYLCASSLRTGRANLAFFGQGTRLTVV.

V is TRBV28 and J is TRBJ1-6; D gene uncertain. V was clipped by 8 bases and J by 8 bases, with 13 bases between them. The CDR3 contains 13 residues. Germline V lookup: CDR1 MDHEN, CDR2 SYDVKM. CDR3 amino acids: CASRVIGDSPLHF. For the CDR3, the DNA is TGTGCCAGCCGGGTTATCGGGGATTCACCCCTCCACTTT.

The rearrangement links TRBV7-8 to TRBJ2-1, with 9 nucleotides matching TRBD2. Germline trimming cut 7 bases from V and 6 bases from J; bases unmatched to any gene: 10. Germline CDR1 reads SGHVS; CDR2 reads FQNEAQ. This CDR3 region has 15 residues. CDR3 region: CASTPLGRGGNEQFF. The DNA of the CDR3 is TGTGCCAGCACCCCCCTCGGGCGGGGGGGCAATGAGCAGTTCTTC.

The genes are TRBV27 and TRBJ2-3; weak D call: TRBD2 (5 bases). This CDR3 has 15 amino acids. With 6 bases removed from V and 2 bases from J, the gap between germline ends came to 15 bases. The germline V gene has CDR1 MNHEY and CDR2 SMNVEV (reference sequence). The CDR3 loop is CASSSPGINTDTQYF. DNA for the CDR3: TGTGCCAGCAGCTCCCCGGGGATAAACACAGATACGCAGTATTTT.

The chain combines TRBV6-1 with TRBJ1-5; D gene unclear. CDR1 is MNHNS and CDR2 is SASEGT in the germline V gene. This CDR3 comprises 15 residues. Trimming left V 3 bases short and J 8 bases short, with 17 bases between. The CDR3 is CASSEKRASWEPQHF. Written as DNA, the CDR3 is TGTGCCAGCAGTGAGAAGAGGGCCTCCTGGGAGCCCCAGCATTTT.

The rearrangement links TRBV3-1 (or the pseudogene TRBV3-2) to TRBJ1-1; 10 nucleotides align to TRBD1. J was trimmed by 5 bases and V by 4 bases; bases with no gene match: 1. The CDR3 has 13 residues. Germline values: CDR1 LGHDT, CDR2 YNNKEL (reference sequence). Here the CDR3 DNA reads TGTGCCAGCAGCCGACAGGGGGCGACTGAAGCTTTCTTT. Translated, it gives CASSRQGATEAFF.